Following are 7 T cell receptor beta chains from one sample sequenced in a study of shared clonotypes between healthy human individuals (dated by TCRdb to 2020 to 2022). Receptor amplification or capture employed the immunoSEQ multiplex PCR assay. TCRdb took over this immuneACCESS table, retaining in-frame rearrangements with V and J assigned. Such tables are incomplete; in checked studies, under half of the missing clones stem from an unresolved V gene, and the remainder is unexplained. This sample is represented by about half a million clones; approximately 84% of them were singletons. The leading ten clones occupy 10% to 15% of the sample. Sample: PBMCs. These receptors all stem from a woman in her thirties or forties in good health. Some clones in this sample may be carry-over from other donors' samples.

This chain joins TRBV18 and TRBJ2-1; maybe TRBD2 (6 bases). V was clipped by 2 bases and J by 8 bases, with 16 bases between them. Germline CDR1 is KGHSH and CDR2 is LQKENI. The CDR3 extends over 15 amino acids. This CDR3 reads CASSPNSGSIDEQFF. The CDR3 DNA follows: TGTGCCAGCTCACCAAACTCCGGGAGTATAGATGAGCAGTTCTTC. Full variable domain (missing parts from reference TRBV18 and TRBJ2-1): NAGVMQNPRHLVRRRGQEARLRCSPMKGHSHVYWYRQLPEEGLKFMVYLQKENIIDESGMPKERFSAEFPKEGPSILRIQQVVRGDSAAYFCASSPNSGSIDEQFFGPGTRLTVL.

The chain has TRBV27 and TRBJ1-2, with a possible D match to TRBD1 (6 bases). There are 14 residues in the CDR3. Germline CDR1 MNHEY, CDR2 SMNVEV (reference sequence). Deletions cut 5 bases from V and 4 bases from J, with 14 bases between. CDR3 loop: CASSPRTESYGYTF. DNA for the CDR3: TGTGCCAGCAGTCCAAGGACAGAGTCCTATGGCTACACCTTC.

V gene TRBV5-1 combines with J gene TRBJ2-7; D is perhaps TRBD1 (5 bases). This CDR3 is built from 12 residues. CDR1 and CDR2 (germline): SGHRS, YFSETQ. The V end was cut by 5 bases, the J end by 5 bases, with 11 bases between. The CDR3 reads CASSMQGNEQYF. CDR3 bases: TGCGCCAGCAGTATGCAGGGAAACGAGCAGTACTTC.

On this clone itself: A read error is the likely source, as a far larger clone sits one nucleotide away. The identical CDR3 is also encoded by other nucleotide sequences in the sample. V and J are TRBV7-3 and TRBJ1-1; perhaps TRBD1 as D (6 bases). The CDR3 has 10 amino acids. CDR1 and CDR2 from the germline V gene are SGHTA and FQGTGA. Written as DNA, the CDR3 is TGTGCCCGCCACTCGGACAGAGCTTTCTTC. Translated: CARHSDRAFF.

V gene TRBV7-3 combines with J gene TRBJ2-3, with D perhaps assigned TRBD1 or TRBD2 (5 bases each). The CDR3 covers 16 residues. Germline V CDR1 and CDR2: SGHTA, FQGTGA. Trimming cost V 5 bases and J 4 bases, with 19 bases left between them. CDR3 amino acids: CASSPQGGLAPDTQYF. CDR3 in DNA: TGTGCCAGCAGCCCCCAGGGCGGTCTAGCCCCAGATACGCAGTATTTT.

A few counts support this clone. A far larger clone differs by one base, so this is likely a read error. This chain uses TRBV2 with TRBJ1-5; D gene uncertain. From germline, CDR1 is SNHLY and CDR2 FYNNEI. This CDR3 has 13 amino acids. Trimming stripped 6 bases from V and 2 bases from J, with 8 bases between. The CDR3 reads CASRRDGNQPQHF. CDR3 nucleotides: TGTGCCAGCAGAAGAGATGGCAATCAGCCCCAGCATTTT.

The CDR3: CASSPGQGFPGELFF. The CDR3 DNA reads as TGCGCCAGCAGCCCGGGACAGGGTTTTCCCGGGGAGCTGTTTTTT. This chain connects TRBV4-1 to TRBJ2-2; the match to TRBD1 covers 9 bases. The germline gives CDR1 MGHRA, CDR2 YSYEKL. V lost 4 bases and J lost 6; bases outside the gene matches: 6. This CDR3 has 15 residues.